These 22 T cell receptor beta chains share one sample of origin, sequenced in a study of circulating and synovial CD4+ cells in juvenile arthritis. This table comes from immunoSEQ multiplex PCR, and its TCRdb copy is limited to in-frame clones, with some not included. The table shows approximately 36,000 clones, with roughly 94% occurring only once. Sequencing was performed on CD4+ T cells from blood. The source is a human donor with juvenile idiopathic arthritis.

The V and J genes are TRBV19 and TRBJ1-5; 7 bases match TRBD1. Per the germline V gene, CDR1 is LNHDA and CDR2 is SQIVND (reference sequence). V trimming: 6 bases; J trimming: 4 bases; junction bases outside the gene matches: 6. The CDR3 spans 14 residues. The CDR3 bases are TGTGCCAGTAGCCTCGGGACAGATAATCAGCCCCAGCATTTT. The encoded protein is CASSLGTDNQPQHF.

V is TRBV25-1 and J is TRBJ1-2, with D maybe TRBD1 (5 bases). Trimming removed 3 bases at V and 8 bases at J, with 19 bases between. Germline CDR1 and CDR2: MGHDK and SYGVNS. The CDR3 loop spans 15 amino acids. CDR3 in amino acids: CASSDGIAGPAGYTF. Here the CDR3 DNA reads TGTGCCAGCAGTGACGGTATCGCAGGGCCGGCAGGCTACACCTTC.

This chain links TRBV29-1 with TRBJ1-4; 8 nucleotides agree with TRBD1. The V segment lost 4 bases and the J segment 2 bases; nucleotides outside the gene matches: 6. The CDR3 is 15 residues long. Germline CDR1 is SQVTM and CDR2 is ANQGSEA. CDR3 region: CSVGQGRLTNEKLFF. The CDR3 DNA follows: TGCAGCGTTGGACAGGGGCGGTTGACTAATGAAAAACTGTTTTTT.

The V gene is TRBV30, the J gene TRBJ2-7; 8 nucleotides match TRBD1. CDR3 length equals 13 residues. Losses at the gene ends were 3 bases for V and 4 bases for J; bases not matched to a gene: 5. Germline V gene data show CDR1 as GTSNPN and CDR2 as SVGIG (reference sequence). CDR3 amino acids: CAWRRQGRYEQYF. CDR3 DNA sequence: TGTGCCTGGAGACGACAGGGGAGGTACGAGCAGTACTTC.

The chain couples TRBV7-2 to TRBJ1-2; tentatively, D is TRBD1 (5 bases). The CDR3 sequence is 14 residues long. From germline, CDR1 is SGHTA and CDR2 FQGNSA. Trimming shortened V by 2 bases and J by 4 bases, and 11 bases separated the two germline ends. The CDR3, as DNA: TGTGCCAGCAGCTTAAAGGGGAGGGCCTATGGCTACACCTTC. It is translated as CASSLKGRAYGYTF.

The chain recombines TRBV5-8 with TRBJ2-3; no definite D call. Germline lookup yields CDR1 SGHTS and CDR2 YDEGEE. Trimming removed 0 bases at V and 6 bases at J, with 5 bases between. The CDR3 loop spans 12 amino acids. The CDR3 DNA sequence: TGTGCCAGCAGCTTGGCCCTGGATACGCAGTATTTT. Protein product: CASSLALDTQYF.

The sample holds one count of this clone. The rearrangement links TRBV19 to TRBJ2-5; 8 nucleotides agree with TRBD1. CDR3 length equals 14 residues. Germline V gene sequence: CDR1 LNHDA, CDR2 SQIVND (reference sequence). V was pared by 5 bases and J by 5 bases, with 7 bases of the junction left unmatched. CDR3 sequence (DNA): TGTGCCAGTAGTGAAGACAGGGGCGATGAGACCCAGTACTTC. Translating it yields CASSEDRGDETQYF.

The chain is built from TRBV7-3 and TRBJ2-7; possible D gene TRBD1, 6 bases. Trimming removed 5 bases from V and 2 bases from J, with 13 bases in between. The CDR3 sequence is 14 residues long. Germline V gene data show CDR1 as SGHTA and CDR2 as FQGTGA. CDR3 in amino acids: CASSPGTPAYEQYF. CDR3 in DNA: TGTGCCAGCAGCCCGGGGACACCAGCCTACGAGCAGTACTTC.

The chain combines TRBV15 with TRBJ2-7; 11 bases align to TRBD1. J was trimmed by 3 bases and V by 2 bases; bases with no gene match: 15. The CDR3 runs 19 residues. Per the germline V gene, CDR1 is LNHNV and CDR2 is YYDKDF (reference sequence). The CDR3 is CATSRLLGRGTGGIYEQYF. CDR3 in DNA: TGTGCCACCAGCAGATTACTGGGGCGCGGGACAGGGGGAATCTACGAGCAGTACTTC.

The CDR3 nucleotides read TGCGCCAGCAGCCAAGATCTAGCGGGGGGGCCCAATGAGCAGTTCTTC. This encodes CASSQDLAGGPNEQFF. The genes are TRBV4-3 and TRBJ2-1; 12 bases are a match to TRBD2. The CDR3 is 16 residues long. Looked up from germline, CDR1 is LGHNA and CDR2 is YSLEER. V trimming: 0 bases; J trimming: 6 bases; junction bases outside the gene matches: 3.

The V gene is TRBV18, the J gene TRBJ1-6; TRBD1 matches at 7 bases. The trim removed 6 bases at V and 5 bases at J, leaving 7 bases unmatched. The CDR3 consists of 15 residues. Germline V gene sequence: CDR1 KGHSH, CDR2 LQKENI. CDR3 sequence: CASSLRDSDNSPLHF. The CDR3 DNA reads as TGTGCCAGCTCTCTACGGGACAGTGATAATTCACCCCTCCACTTT.

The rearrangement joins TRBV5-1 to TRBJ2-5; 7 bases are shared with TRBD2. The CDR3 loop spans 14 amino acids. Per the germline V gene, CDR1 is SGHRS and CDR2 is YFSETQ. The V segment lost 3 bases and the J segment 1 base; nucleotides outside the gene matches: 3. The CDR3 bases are TGCGCCAGCAGCTCCGGGACTATCCAAGAGACCCAGTACTTC. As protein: CASSSGTIQETQYF.

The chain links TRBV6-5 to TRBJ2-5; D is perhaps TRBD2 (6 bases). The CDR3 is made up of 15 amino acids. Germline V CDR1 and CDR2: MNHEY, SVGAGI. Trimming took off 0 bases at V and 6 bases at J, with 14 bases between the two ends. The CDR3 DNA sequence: TGTGCCAGCAGTTACTCGTGGGGGGAAGCGAAGACCCAGTACTTC. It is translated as CASSYSWGEAKTQYF.

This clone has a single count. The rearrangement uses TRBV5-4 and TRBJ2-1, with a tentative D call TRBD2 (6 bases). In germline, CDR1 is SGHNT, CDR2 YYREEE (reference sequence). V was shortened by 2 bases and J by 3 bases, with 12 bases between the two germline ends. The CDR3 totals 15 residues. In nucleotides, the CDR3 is TGTGCCAGCAGCTTTGGAGGGGAGATCTACAATGAGCAGTTCTTC. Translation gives CASSFGGEIYNEQFF.

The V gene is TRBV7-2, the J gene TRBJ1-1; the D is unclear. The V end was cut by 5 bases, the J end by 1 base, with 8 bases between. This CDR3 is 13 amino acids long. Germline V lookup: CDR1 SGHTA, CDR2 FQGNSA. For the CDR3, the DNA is TGTGCCAGCAGCGCGATAACGAACACTGAAGCTTTCTTT. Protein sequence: CASSAITNTEAFF.

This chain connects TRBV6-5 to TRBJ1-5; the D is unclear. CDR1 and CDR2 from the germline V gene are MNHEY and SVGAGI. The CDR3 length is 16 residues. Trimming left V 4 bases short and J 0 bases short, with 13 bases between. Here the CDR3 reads CASSSFGGHSNQPQHF. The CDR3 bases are TGTGCCAGCAGTTCCTTTGGAGGGCATAGCAATCAGCCCCAGCATTTT.

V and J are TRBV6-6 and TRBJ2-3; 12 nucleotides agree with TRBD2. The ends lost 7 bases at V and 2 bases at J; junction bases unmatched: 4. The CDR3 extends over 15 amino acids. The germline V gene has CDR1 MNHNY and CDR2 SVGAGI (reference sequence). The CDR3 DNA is TGTGCCAGCAAGCTAGCGGGGGGGATCACAGATACGCAGTATTTT. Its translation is CASKLAGGITDTQYF.

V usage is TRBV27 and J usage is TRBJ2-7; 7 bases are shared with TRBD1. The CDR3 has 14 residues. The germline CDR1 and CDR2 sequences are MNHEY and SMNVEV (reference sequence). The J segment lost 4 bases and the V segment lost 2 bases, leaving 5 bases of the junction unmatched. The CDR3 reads CASSLQGQIYEQYF. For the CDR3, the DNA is TGTGCCAGCAGTTTACAGGGACAGATTTACGAGCAGTACTTC.

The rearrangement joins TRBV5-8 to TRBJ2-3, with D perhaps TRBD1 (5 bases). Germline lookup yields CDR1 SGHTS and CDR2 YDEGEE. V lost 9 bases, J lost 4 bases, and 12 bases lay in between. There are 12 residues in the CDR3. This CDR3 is CATEKGSDTQYF. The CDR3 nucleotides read TGTGCCACTGAGAAGGGGTCAGATACGCAGTATTTT. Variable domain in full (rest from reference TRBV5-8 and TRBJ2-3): EAGVTQSPTHLIKTRGQQATLRCSPISGHTSVYWYQQALGLGLQFLLWYDEGEERNRGNFPPRFSGRQFPNYSSELNVNALELEDSALYLCATEKGSDTQYFGPGTRLTVL.

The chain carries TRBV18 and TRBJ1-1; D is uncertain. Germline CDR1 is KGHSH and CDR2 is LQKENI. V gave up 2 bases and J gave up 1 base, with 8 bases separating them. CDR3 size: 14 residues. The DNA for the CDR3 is TGTGCCAGCTCACCATCTACTAAGAACACTGAAGCTTTCTTT. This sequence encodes CASSPSTKNTEAFF.

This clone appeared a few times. Here the CDR3 DNA reads TGCGCCAGCAGCCCCGGGGTGGTCTCTGGGGCCAACGTCCTGACTTTC. Translated: CASSPGVVSGANVLTF. J is TRBJ2-6 and V is TRBV5-1, with a tentative D call TRBD2 (5 bases). Germline V CDR1 and CDR2: SGHRS, YFSETQ. Between the trimmed V and J ends, which lost 4 bases and 0 bases, there was a span of 11 bases. The CDR3 runs to 16 residues.

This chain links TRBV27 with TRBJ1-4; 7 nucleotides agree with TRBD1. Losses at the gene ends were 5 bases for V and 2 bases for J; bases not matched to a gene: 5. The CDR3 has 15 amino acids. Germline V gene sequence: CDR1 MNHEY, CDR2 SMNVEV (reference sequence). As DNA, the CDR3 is TGTGCCAGCAGTGACTCGGGACAGACTAATGAAAAACTGTTTTTT. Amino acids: CASSDSGQTNEKLFF.